This passage covers 30 T cell receptor beta chains from one sample sequenced in a study of cytomegalovirus exposure and HLA in healthy donors. The PCR used 60 Vbeta and 13 Jbeta primers. Here immunoSEQ multiplex PCR was the method, and the copy in TCRdb shows in-frame clones only, minus some. Of around 280,000 clones listed, about 87% are singletons. Sequencing was carried out using PBMCs. The receptors were gathered from a young woman in good health and CMV-seronegative.

This chain joins TRBV27 and TRBJ2-7; D ambiguous. Per the germline V gene, CDR1 is MNHEY and CDR2 is SMNVEV (reference sequence). V lost 3 bases, J lost 0 bases, and 9 bases lay in between. The CDR3 covers 14 residues. CDR3 residues: CASSFGIASYEQYF. The DNA for the CDR3 is TGTGCCAGCAGTTTCGGCATAGCCTCCTACGAGCAGTACTTC.

The chain has TRBV2 and TRBJ1-2; tentatively, D is TRBD1 (6 bases). Germline V gene lookup returns CDR1 SNHLY and CDR2 FYNNEI. The CDR3 extends over 14 amino acids. V was cut by 6 bases and J by 4 bases, with 15 bases left in between. CDR3 sequence (DNA): TGTGCCAGCAGCCCAGAACAGGGAACCTATGGCTACACCTTC. Its translation is CASSPEQGTYGYTF.

J is TRBJ1-5 and V is TRBV5-8; a possible D gene is TRBD1 (5 bases). Germline loops: CDR1 SGHTS, CDR2 YDEGEE. V lost 2 bases and J lost 11, with 8 bases in between. The CDR3 consists of 11 residues. In nucleotides, the CDR3 is TGTGCCAGCAGCTTTGGGGGGTCCCAGCATTTT. This encodes CASSFGGSQHF.

This chain links TRBV13 with TRBJ2-1, with D unresolved. With 4 bases removed from V and 8 bases from J, the gap between germline ends came to 6 bases. The germline CDR1 and CDR2 sequences are PRHDT and FYEKMQ (reference sequence). This CDR3 has 11 amino acids. DNA of the CDR3: TGTGCCAGCAGCTACTCCCATGAGCAGTTCTTC. It encodes CASSYSHEQFF.

This clone appeared once. This rearrangement joins TRBV11-2 to TRBJ1-1, with D hard to call. The length of the CDR3 is 15 residues. In germline, CDR1 is SGHAT, CDR2 FQNNGV. Deletions cut 0 bases from V and 3 bases from J, with 11 bases between. The chain's CDR3 is CASSLDPREHTEAFF. In DNA form, the CDR3 reads TGTGCCAGCAGCTTAGATCCCCGGGAACACACTGAAGCTTTCTTT.

Points on this clone: One junction end disagrees with the germline gene, perhaps due to a read error. The chain couples TRBV7-9 to TRBJ2-1; 9 bases are a match to TRBD2. The CDR3 has 19 amino acids. In germline, CDR1 is SEHNR, CDR2 FQNEAQ (reference sequence). The CDR3 spells CSSSLMRGGTVSPHNEQFF. CDR3 nucleotide sequence: TGTTCCAGCAGCTTGATGCGGGGGGGTACGGTCTCCCCACACAATGAGCAGTTCTTC.

J is TRBJ2-5 and V is TRBV4-1; 13 nucleotides match TRBD2. V lost 0 bases, J lost 2 bases, and 6 bases stayed unmatched. The CDR3 has 18 amino acids. Germline V lookup: CDR1 MGHRA, CDR2 YSYEKL. CDR3 residues: CASSQDWGLAGRQETQYF. DNA of the CDR3: TGCGCCAGCAGCCAAGACTGGGGACTAGCGGGGAGACAAGAGACCCAGTACTTC.

This rearrangement joins TRBV18 to TRBJ1-5, with D possibly being TRBD1 (5 bases). This CDR3 has 16 amino acids. Germline loops: CDR1 KGHSH, CDR2 LQKENI. Trimming took off 2 bases at V and 0 bases at J, with 11 bases between the two ends. The CDR3 is CASSPAGLNSNQPQHF. The CDR3 region has the DNA TGTGCCAGCTCACCAGCGGGACTTAATAGCAATCAGCCCCAGCATTTT.

The chain employs TRBV27 and TRBJ1-2; tentative D call: TRBD1 (6 bases). Germline values: CDR1 MNHEY, CDR2 SMNVEV (reference sequence). CDR3 length: 15 residues. V was clipped by 4 bases and J by 0 bases, with 12 bases between them. The CDR3 reads CASSSPGQSNYGYTF. CDR3 bases: TGTGCCAGCAGTTCCCCTGGACAGTCTAACTATGGCTACACCTTC.

The chain uses TRBV10-2 and TRBJ1-2; 9 nucleotides agree with TRBD1. Trimming cost V 4 bases and J 0 bases; bases outside gene matches: 6. The CDR3 covers 16 residues. Germline CDR1 and CDR2: WSHSY and SAAADI. The CDR3 DNA follows: TGCGCCAGCAGTGCCCCCGACAGGGGGGCTAACTATGGCTACACCTTC. This sequence encodes CASSAPDRGANYGYTF.

This clone was seen a few times. The chain employs TRBV9 and TRBJ2-1; D possibly corresponds to TRBD2 (5 bases). V was clipped by 2 bases and J by 8 bases, with 8 bases between them. This CDR3 has 12 amino acids. CDR1 and CDR2 from the germline V gene are SGDLS and YYNGEE. The CDR3 bases are TGTGCCAGCAGCGTTCGGGAAGATGAGCAGTTCTTC. It specifies CASSVREDEQFF.

The chain carries TRBV5-1 and TRBJ2-1, with 8 bases matching TRBD2. Germline-derived CDR1 and CDR2 are SGHRS and YFSETQ. Unmatched junction bases numbered 7, after V lost 0 bases and J lost 5 bases. The CDR3 is made up of 16 amino acids. CDR3 region: CASSLADTSGHNEQFF. The CDR3 region has the DNA TGCGCCAGCAGCTTGGCCGATACTAGCGGCCACAATGAGCAGTTCTTC.

The chain has TRBV9 and TRBJ2-7; D unresolved. V gave up 4 bases and J gave up 2 bases, with 13 bases separating them. This CDR3 region has 14 residues. The germline CDR1 and CDR2 sequences are SGDLS and YYNGEE. CDR3 sequence reads: CASSRQAIAYEQYF. CDR3 nucleotides: TGTGCCAGCAGCAGGCAGGCTATCGCCTACGAGCAGTACTTC.

V usage is TRBV6-5 and J usage is TRBJ2-7; D unresolved. CDR1 and CDR2 from the germline V gene are MNHEY and SVGAGI. V was shortened by 7 bases and J by 2 bases, with 18 bases between the two germline ends. The CDR3 spans 15 residues. CDR3 coding DNA: TGTGCCAGCACTCCCGGGTTTCTTTCGCCCTACGAGCAGTACTTC. Its protein product is CASTPGFLSPYEQYF.

J is TRBJ2-5 and V is TRBV4-1; D gene ambiguous. V was cut by 0 bases and J by 3 bases, with 8 bases left in between. In germline, CDR1 is MGHRA, CDR2 YSYEKL. CDR3 length: 14 amino acids. CDR3 region: CASSQEERKETQYF. The DNA of the CDR3 is TGCGCCAGCAGCCAAGAAGAGAGGAAAGAGACCCAGTACTTC.

This clone was counted a single time. This chain's CDR3 is CASRRGGTYNEQFF. As DNA, the CDR3 is TGCGCCAGCAGGCGGGGGGGCACCTACAATGAGCAGTTCTTC. J is TRBJ2-1 and V is TRBV5-1, with 9 bases lining up with TRBD2. The CDR3 length is 14 residues. Germline V gene data show CDR1 as SGHRS and CDR2 as YFSETQ. V trimming: 5 bases; J trimming: 2 bases; junction bases outside the gene matches: 2.

The chain recombines TRBV25-1 with TRBJ1-4, with D perhaps TRBD1 (5 bases). The ends were cut back, 2 bases at V and 7 bases at J, with 11 bases in the middle. The CDR3 loop spans 14 amino acids. Germline CDR1 and CDR2: MGHDK and SYGVNS. In DNA form, the CDR3 reads TGTGCCAGCAGTGAACCAGGGTCAGGTGAAAAACTGTTTTTT. Translation: CASSEPGSGEKLFF.

This sequence joins TRBV7-3 and TRBJ1-6; TRBD1 matches at 7 bases. Trimming removed 1 base from V and 9 bases from J; junction bases left unmatched: 9. This CDR3 contains 16 residues. The germline CDR1 and CDR2 sequences are SGHTA and FQGTGA. Here the CDR3 reads CASSLNGAGGSSPLHF. The CDR3 bases are TGTGCCAGCAGCTTAAACGGGGCAGGGGGTAGTTCACCCCTCCACTTT.

The table lists this clone with a count of one. This sequence joins TRBV30 and TRBJ2-1, with a tentative D call TRBD1 (5 bases). Trimming took 1 base from V and 2 from J, leaving 12 bases between them. The germline V gene encodes CDR1 GTSNPN and CDR2 SVGIG (reference sequence). The CDR3 totals 15 residues. CDR3 sequence: CAWSGVGPTYNEQFF. The DNA of the CDR3 is TGTGCCTGGAGTGGTGTGGGGCCCACCTACAATGAGCAGTTCTTC. The full variable domain, completed using reference TRBV30 and TRBJ2-1, is SQTIHQWPATLVQPVGSPLSLECTVEGTSNPNLYWYRQAAGRGLQLLFYSVGIGQISSEVPQNLSASRPQDRQFILSSKKLLLSDSGFYLCAWSGVGPTYNEQFFGPGTRLTVL.

This clone has only a few counts. The chain has TRBV6-6 and TRBJ1-3; D gene uncertain. Germline CDR1 reads MNHNY; CDR2 reads SVGAGI (reference sequence). This CDR3 spans 16 amino acids. Trimming took 2 bases from V and 2 from J, leaving 13 bases between them. The CDR3 sequence: CASSYTPVVPGNTIYF. CDR3 bases: TGTGCCAGCAGTTACACCCCGGTGGTACCTGGAAACACCATATATTTT.

The V and J genes are TRBV15 and TRBJ2-7; a possible D gene is TRBD1 (6 bases). Germline loops: CDR1 LNHNV, CDR2 YYDKDF (reference sequence). V lost 0 bases and J 6 bases, leaving 15 bases between the germline ends. This CDR3 comprises 15 residues. DNA of the CDR3: TGTGCCACCAGCAGAGAAGGCCCAGGGGACCTCGAGCAGTACTTC. As protein: CATSREGPGDLEQYF. The complete variable domain, with remaining parts taken from reference TRBV15 and TRBJ2-7, reads DAMVIQNPRYQVTQFGKPVTLSCSQTLNHNVMYWYQQKSSQAPKLLFHYYDKDFNNEADTPDNFQSRRPNTSFCFLDIRSPGLGDTAMYLCATSREGPGDLEQYFGPGTRLTVT.

The V and J genes are TRBV7-3 and TRBJ1-1; TRBD1 agrees at 7 bases. The length of the CDR3 is 13 residues. V shed 10 bases, J shed 0 bases, and the junction held 5 bases outside the gene matches. CDR1 and CDR2 from the germline V gene are SGHTA and FQGTGA. The CDR3 nucleotides are TGTGCCACCTCGACAGGGATGAACACTGAAGCTTTCTTT. Protein sequence: CATSTGMNTEAFF. Using reference TRBV7-3 and TRBJ1-1 for the parts outside the CDR3, the full variable domain is GAGVSQTPSNKVTEKGKYVELRCDPISGHTALYWYRQSLGQGPEFLIYFQGTGAADDSGLPNDRFFAVRPEGSVSTLKIQRTERGDSAVYLCATSTGMNTEAFFGQGTRLTVV.

The rearrangement links TRBV25-1 to TRBJ2-7; the match to TRBD1 covers 8 bases. Unmatched junction bases numbered 10, after V lost 1 base and J lost 5 bases. Germline values: CDR1 MGHDK, CDR2 SYGVNS. The CDR3 has 16 amino acids. In DNA form, the CDR3 reads TGTGCCAGCAGTGAATTGGGATCGGGACAGGCCAACGAGCAGTACTTC. Residues: CASSELGSGQANEQYF.

V usage is TRBV7-6 and J usage is TRBJ2-2; 10 bases are shared with TRBD2. CDR3 length equals 16 residues. Germline V gives CDR1 SGHVS, CDR2 FNYEAQ. The ends lost 8 bases at V and 1 base at J; junction bases unmatched: 7. CDR3 nucleotides: TGTGCCAGCGGGGCAGCGGGGGGGTGGAACACCGGGGAGCTGTTTTTT. Its translation: CASGAAGGWNTGELFF.

The chain employs TRBV15 and TRBJ1-5, with D perhaps TRBD1 (5 bases). The CDR3 runs 15 residues. Trimming left V 3 bases short and J 2 bases short, with 11 bases between. The germline V gene encodes CDR1 LNHNV and CDR2 YYDKDF (reference sequence). CDR3 nucleotides: TGTGCCACCAGCAGTTCCTCGGGGGGCAATCAGCCCCAGCATTTT. Amino acid sequence: CATSSSSGGNQPQHF.

The chain combines TRBV13 with TRBJ2-5, with D maybe TRBD2 (7 bases). Trimming removed 5 bases at V and 10 bases at J, with 20 bases between. CDR1 and CDR2 from the germline V gene are PRHDT and FYEKMQ (reference sequence). The CDR3 totals 14 residues. CDR3 amino acids: CASSPQGWEGVQYF. The CDR3 DNA reads as TGTGCCAGCAGCCCACAGGGATGGGAGGGTGTCCAGTACTTC.

This rearrangement joins TRBV6-5 to TRBJ1-4; 7 nucleotides agree with TRBD1. The CDR3 extends over 14 amino acids. In germline, CDR1 is MNHEY, CDR2 SVGAGI. V dropped 5 bases and J dropped 4; count of bases not matched to a gene: 4. CDR3 protein: CASSGQALNEKLFF. In DNA, the CDR3 is TGTGCCAGCAGTGGACAGGCCCTTAATGAAAAACTGTTTTTT.

The V and J genes are TRBV29-1 and TRBJ1-2, with D possibly TRBD1 on 6 matching bases. Looked up from germline, CDR1 is SQVTM and CDR2 is ANQGSEA. The V and J ends lost 7 bases and 6 bases respectively, with 15 bases between them. The CDR3 sequence is 12 residues long. The CDR3 nucleotides read TGCAGCGCAGCACAGGGTGGCGATGGCTACACCTTC. Its protein product is CSAAQGGDGYTF.

In this sample, this clone turned up a few times. The chain employs TRBV4-2 and TRBJ2-1, with 14 bases matching TRBD2. V was clipped by 4 bases and J by 7 bases; unmatched bases: 3. CDR3 length: 15 residues. Germline CDR1 reads LGHNA; CDR2 reads YNFKEQ. This chain's CDR3 is CASSRTSGGKNEQFF. The CDR3 DNA reads TGTGCCAGCAGCCGGACTAGCGGGGGGAAGAATGAGCAGTTCTTC.

The rearrangement joins TRBV5-4 to TRBJ2-7; 10 positions match TRBD2. V trimming: 5 bases; J trimming: 4 bases; junction bases outside the gene matches: 6. CDR1 and CDR2 from the germline V gene are SGHNT and YYREEE (reference sequence). The CDR3 contains 14 residues. The CDR3 loop reads CASRISGGRYEQYF. The DNA of the CDR3 is TGTGCCAGCAGGATTAGCGGGGGGCGTTACGAGCAGTACTTC.